This TCR beta chain was sequenced in a study of shared clonotypes between healthy human individuals. Once extracted for a subset, genomic DNA was divided evenly among several immunoSEQ plates. Authors' methods: From ImmunoSEQ came sequences covering only the junction and carrying no quality scores, so filtering differed. The assay was immunoSEQ multiplex PCR, and TCRdb's table has in-frame clones only and misses some. V and J calls and clone size are copied from that table; D and trimming were computed from the DNA. The table has about 680,000 clones, around 90% seen once. The CDR3 runs to 14 residues. Looked up from germline, CDR1 is SGHDT and CDR2 is YYEEEE. Trimming stripped 0 bases from V and 5 bases from J, with 11 bases between. CD45RO-negative, CCR7-selected cells formed the naive CD8 fraction, which excluded terminally differentiated effector memory CD45RA+ cells.

This chain connects TRBV5-6 to TRBJ1-2; tentative D call: TRBD1 (5 bases). The clonotype originates from a man between 25 and 39 years old in good health. Sample: naive CD8+ T cells sorted from blood. The DNA of the CDR3 is TGTGCCAGCAGCTTGGGAGGGGTTGAGTATGGCTACACCTTC. The encoded protein is CASSLGGVEYGYTF.